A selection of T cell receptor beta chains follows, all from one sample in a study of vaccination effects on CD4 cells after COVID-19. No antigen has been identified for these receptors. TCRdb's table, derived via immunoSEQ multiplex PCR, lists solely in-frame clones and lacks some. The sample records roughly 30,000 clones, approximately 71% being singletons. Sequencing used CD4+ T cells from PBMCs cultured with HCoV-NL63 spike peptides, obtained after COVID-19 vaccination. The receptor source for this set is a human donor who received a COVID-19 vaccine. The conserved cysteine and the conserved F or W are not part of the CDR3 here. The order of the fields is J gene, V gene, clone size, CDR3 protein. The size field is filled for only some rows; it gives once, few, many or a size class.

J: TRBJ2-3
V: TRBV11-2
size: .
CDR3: ASSLYVRGGRSTDTQY

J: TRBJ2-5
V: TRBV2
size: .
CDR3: ASSDLAGGMETQY

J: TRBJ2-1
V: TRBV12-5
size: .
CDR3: ASGPTSGRSYNEQF

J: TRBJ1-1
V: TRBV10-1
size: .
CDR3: ASLQGTEAF

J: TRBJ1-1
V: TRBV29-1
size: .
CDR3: SVEGAGMNTEAF

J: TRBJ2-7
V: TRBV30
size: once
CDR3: AWSVLPGDDYEQY

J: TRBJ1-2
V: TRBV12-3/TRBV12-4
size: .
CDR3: ASSQQGSGYT

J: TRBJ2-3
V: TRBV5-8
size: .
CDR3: ASSPRTSSSTDTQY

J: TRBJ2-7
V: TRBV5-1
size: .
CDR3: ASSITGQEQY

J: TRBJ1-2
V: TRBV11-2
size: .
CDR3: ASSLGQRGWGYT

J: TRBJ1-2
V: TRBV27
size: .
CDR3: ASSLSRGRYGYT

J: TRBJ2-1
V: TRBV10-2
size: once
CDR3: ASNTVWGGNEQF

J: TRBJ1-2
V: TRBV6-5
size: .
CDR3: ASSYGTGARGYT

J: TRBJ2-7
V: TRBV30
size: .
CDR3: AWSVPGLTVYEQY

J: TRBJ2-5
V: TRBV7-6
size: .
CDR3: ASSLVPRLQETQY

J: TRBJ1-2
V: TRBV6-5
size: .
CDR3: ASSYSWGQGYGYT

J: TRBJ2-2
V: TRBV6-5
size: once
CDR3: ATWDRGWTGELF

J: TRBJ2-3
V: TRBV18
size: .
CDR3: ASSPHRNTQY

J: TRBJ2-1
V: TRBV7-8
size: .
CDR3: ASSLGPPTRDEQF

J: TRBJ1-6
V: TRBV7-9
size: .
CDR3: ASSSRQGIYSPLH

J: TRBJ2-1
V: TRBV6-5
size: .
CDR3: ASSYATNPDEQF

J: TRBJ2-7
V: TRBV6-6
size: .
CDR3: ASRDRSSSYEQY

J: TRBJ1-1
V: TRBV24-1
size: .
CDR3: ATLVRGTLNTEAF

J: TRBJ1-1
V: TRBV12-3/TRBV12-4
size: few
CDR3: ASREGSGAF

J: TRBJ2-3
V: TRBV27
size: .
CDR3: ASSLRQTDTQY

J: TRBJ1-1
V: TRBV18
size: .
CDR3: ASSPQGRNTEAF

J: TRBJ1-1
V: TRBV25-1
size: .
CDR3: ASSDPGMNTEAF

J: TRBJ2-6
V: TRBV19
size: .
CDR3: ASRGDRAGANVLT

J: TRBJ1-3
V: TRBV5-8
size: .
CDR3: ASSYGGDSGNTIY

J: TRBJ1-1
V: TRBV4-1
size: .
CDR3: ASSHQGVDTEAF

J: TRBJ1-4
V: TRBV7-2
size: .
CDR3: ASLGQGGEKLF

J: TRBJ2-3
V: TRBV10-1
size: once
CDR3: ASSERTSGGSDTQY

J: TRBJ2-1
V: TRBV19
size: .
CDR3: ASSAPGTSGYNEQF

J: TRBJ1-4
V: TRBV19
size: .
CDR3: ASRGAVSATNEKLF

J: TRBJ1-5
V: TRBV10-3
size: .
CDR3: AISEGGAENQPQH

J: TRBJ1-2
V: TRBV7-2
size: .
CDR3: ASSLGGRVGYT

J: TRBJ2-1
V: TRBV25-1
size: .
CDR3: ASSDSGRHYNEQF

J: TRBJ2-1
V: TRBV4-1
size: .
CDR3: ASSQTDRVVLNEQF

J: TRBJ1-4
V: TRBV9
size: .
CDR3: ASSRDRAHEKLF

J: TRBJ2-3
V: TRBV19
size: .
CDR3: ASSALSGTHTDTQY

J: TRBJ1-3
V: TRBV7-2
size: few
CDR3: ASTDRAGNTIY

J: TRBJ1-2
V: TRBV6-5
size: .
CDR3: ASSYSRQGADGYT

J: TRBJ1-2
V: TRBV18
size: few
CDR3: ASSPQRDRGYT

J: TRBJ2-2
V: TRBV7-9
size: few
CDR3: ASSTGTVTGELF

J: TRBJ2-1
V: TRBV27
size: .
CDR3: ASKFGGVTNEQF

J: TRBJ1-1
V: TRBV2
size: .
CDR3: ASSEGTDTEAF

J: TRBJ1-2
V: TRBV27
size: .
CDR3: ASSFGQGGTSGYT

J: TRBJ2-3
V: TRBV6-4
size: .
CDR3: ASSWDSVTDTQY

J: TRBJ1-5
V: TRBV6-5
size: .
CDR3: ASSGQSNQPQH

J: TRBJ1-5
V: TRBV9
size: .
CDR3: ASSVDGQRNQPQH

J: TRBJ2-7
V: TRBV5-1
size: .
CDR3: ASSPGLAMNEQY